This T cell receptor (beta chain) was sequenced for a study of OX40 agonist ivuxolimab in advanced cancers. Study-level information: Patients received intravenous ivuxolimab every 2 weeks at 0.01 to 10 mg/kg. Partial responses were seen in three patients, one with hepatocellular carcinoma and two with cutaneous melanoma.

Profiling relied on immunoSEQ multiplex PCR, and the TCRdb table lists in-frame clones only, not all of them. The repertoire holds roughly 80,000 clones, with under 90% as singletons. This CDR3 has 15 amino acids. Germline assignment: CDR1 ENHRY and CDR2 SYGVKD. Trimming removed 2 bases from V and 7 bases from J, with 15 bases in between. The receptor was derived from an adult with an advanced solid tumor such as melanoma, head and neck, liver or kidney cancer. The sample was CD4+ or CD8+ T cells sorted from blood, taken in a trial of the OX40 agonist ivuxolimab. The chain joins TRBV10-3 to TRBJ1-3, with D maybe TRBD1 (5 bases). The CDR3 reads CAISERGREANTIYF. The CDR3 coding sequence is TGTGCCATCAGTGAGCGGGGCAGGGAGGCGAACACCATATATTTT.